This T cell receptor beta chain is drawn from a study of molecular identifiers for immune sequencing clone quantification. The study's findings and limits: Over 97% of effector molecules, yet under 1% of naive-cell molecules, were held by clones above 20 RNA copies.

Bulk libraries came from a prior protocol with listed TCR primers. One entry per CDR3 protein, called by TCRdb with MiXCR from the PCR reads. The sample shows 600,000 to 650,000 distinct CDR3 sequences, around 20% of them seen only once. The table lists this clonotype with many counts. As yet, its antigen is unknown. The CDR3 loop spans 12 amino acids. Trimming cost V 6 bases and J 0 bases, with 8 bases left between them. In germline, CDR1 is SQVTM, CDR2 ANQGSEA. Naive CD8 T cells were picked out by sorting for CD8+CD4-CCR7+CD45RA+. The chain joins TRBV29-1 to TRBJ2-5; D unclear. The receptor comes from a human donor in good health. Some libraries in this study had Jurkat cell RNA spiked in. The material sequenced was naive CD8+ T cells from blood, with Jurkat cell RNA spiked in. Subset noted: FACS-sorted CD8+CD4-CCR7+CD45RA+ naive T cells. This CDR3 reads CSVDRDQETQYF. Here the CDR3 DNA reads TGCAGCGTGGACCGGGACCAAGAGACCCAGTACTTC.